This is a list of T cell receptor beta chains from one sample in a study of blood T cells in healthy people across ages. TCRdb reprocessed the 5' RACE reads with MiXCR, giving one entry per CDR3 protein. The data hold over 1,500,000 distinct CDR3 sequences, with 35% to 50% observed a single time. The sequenced material came from blood. The source of these receptors is a human donor in good health. Both conserved end residues are part of each CDR3. D genes are given only for firm matches. Some rows mark clone size as missing; the rest say once, few, many or name a class of expanded clone.

D | J | size | V | CDR3 | DNA
NA | TRBJ1-2 | few | TRBV20-1 | CSTRGGDGYGYTF | TGCAGCACCAGAGGGGGGGACGGCTATGGCTACACCTTC
TRBD2 | TRBJ2-2 | NA | TRBV3-1 | CASSQGRTSSNTGELFF | TGTGCCAGTAGCCAAGGTCGGACTAGCTCGAACACCGGGGAGCTGTTTTTT
NA | TRBJ2-2 | few | TRBV12-3/TRBV12-4 | CASSNSIANTGELFF | TGTGCCAGCAGCAACAGTATTGCGAACACCGGGGAGCTGTTTTTT
NA | TRBJ2-3 | few | TRBV29-1 | CSVEDPLAGTDTQYF | TGCAGCGTTGAAGATCCCCTAGCTGGCACAGATACGCAGTATTTT
NA | TRBJ1-1 | NA | TRBV7-2 | CASSTDGLNTEAFF | TGTGCCAGCAGCACGGACGGACTGAACACTGAAGCTTTCTTT
TRBD2 | TRBJ2-7 | few | TRBV11-1 | CASSLWTSGGSSYEQYF | TGTGCCAGCAGCTTGTGGACTAGCGGGGGGAGCTCCTACGAGCAGTACTTC
TRBD2 | TRBJ2-1 | few | TRBV4-3 | CASSQDSPSGGAYNEQFF | TGCGCCAGCAGCCAAGACTCTCCTAGCGGGGGGGCCTACAATGAGCAGTTTTTC
TRBD2 | TRBJ2-2 | NA | TRBV7-6 | CASSPGTSVSGELFF | TGTGCCAGCAGCCCCGGGACTAGCGTCTCCGGGGAGCTGTTTTTT
NA | TRBJ1-2 | NA | TRBV5-1 | CANSLEGSYGYTF | TGCGCCAACAGCTTGGAGGGCAGTTATGGCTACACCTTC
NA | TRBJ1-2 | few | TRBV6-2/TRBV6-3 | CASSISLAYTF | TGTGCCAGCAGTATAAGCTTGGCCTACACCTTC
TRBD1 | TRBJ2-3 | once | TRBV11-2 | CASSVGQTDTQYF | TGTGCCAGCAGCGTGGGACAGACGGATACGCAGTATTTT
TRBD2 | TRBJ2-2 | NA | TRBV20-1 | CSARGTRSNTGELFF | TGCAGTGCTAGAGGGACTAGGTCGAACACCGGGGAGCTGTTTTTT
TRBD1 | TRBJ2-5 | NA | TRBV7-9 | CASSTLDRELQETQYF | TGTGCCAGCAGTACCCTGGACAGGGAGCTGCAAGAGACCCAGTACTTC
NA | TRBJ1-4 | many | TRBV20-1 | CSARTPTNEKLFF | TGCAGTGCAAGGACACCAACTAATGAAAAACTGTTTTTT
NA | TRBJ2-1 | NA | TRBV10-3 | CAISENPRAYNEQFF | TGTGCCATCAGTGAGAACCCACGGGCATACAATGAGCAGTTCTTC
NA | TRBJ2-1 | few | TRBV5-6 | CASSLGGRGADYNEQFF | TGTGCCAGCAGCTTGGGGGGGAGGGGGGCAGACTACAATGAGCAGTTCTTC
NA | TRBJ2-3 | NA | TRBV10-3 | CAINPQGTAVDTQYF | TGTGCCATTAACCCACAGGGTACCGCGGTAGATACGCAGTATTTT
NA | TRBJ2-1 | NA | TRBV3-1 | CASKPESSYNEQFF | TGTGCCAGCAAACCAGAGAGCTCCTACAATGAGCAGTTCTTC
NA | TRBJ1-4 | few | TRBV7-6 | CASSLSNNEKLFF | TGTGCCAGCAGCTTATCTAATAATGAAAAACTGTTTTTT
NA | TRBJ2-1 | NA | TRBV14 | CASSLQTLYNEQFF | TGTGCCAGCAGCCTTCAGACCCTATACAATGAGCAGTTCTTC
NA | TRBJ1-6 | NA | TRBV25-1 | CAALGSYNSLLHF | TGTGCCGCCCTTGGTTCCTATAATTCACTCCTCCACTTT
TRBD2 | TRBJ2-1 | NA | TRBV7-3 | CASSSIGTSGGLYNEQFF | TGTGCCAGCAGCTCTATAGGGACTAGCGGGGGGCTATACAATGAGCAGTTCTTC
TRBD2 | TRBJ2-3 | NA | TRBV2 | CASSGVAGGRGDTQYF | TGTGCCAGCAGTGGTGTAGCGGGGGGGCGTGGAGATACGCAGTATTTT
NA | TRBJ1-2 | NA | TRBV20-1 | CSARLFWQEYGGYTF | TGCAGTGCTAGGTTGTTTTGGCAGGAGTATGGTGGCTACACCTTC
NA | TRBJ2-2 | NA | TRBV9 | CASNEPPGTGELFF | TGTGCCAGCAACGAACCCCCGGGGACCGGGGAGCTGTTTTTT
NA | TRBJ2-5 | many | TRBV5-1 | CASSLATEETQYF | TGCGCCAGCAGCTTGGCGACAGAAGAGACCCAGTACTTC
NA | TRBJ2-1 | NA | TRBV29-1 | CSVGLSSYNEQFF | TGCAGCGTTGGGCTAAGCTCCTACAATGAGCAGTTCTTC
NA | TRBJ2-5 | few | TRBV6-5 | CATLDMTQETQYF | TGTGCCACCCTTGACATGACCCAAGAGACCCAGTACTTC
NA | TRBJ2-7 | NA | TRBV14 | CASSQVKTGRYEQYF | TGTGCCAGCAGCCAAGTAAAGACAGGACGTTACGAGCAGTACTTC
TRBD1 | TRBJ1-1 | few | TRBV7-2 | CASSSTGVDTEAFF | TGTGCCAGCAGCTCAACAGGGGTTGACACTGAAGCTTTCTTT
NA | TRBJ1-2 | NA | TRBV4-1 | CASSVAPGDGDYGYTF | TGCGCCAGCAGCGTCGCCCCTGGCGACGGGGACTATGGCTACACCTTC
NA | TRBJ2-1 | few | TRBV7-2 | CASSSRSGNLLGGNEQFF | TGTGCCAGCAGCTCAAGGTCCGGGAATTTGTTAGGTGGCAATGAGCAGTTCTTC
TRBD1 | TRBJ1-2 | many | TRBV3-1 | CASSPRTGEGYTF | TGTGCCAGCAGCCCTAGGACAGGGGAAGGCTACACCTTC
TRBD2 | TRBJ2-3 | few | TRBV5-1 | CASRYRGEADTQYF | TGCGCCAGCAGATATCGGGGGGAGGCAGATACGCAGTATTTT
NA | TRBJ2-3 | many | TRBV21-1 | CASSRYGDTQYF | TGTGCCAGCAGCAGATACGGCGATACGCAGTATTTT
NA | TRBJ2-7 | NA | TRBV13 | CASSPSRFASTGDSYEQYF | TGTGCCAGCAGCCCCTCCCGTTTTGCGTCGACAGGAGACTCCTACGAGCAGTACTTC
NA | TRBJ1-1 | NA | TRBV3-1 | CASSQDGRGSRTEAFF | TGTGCCAGCAGCCAAGATGGGCGAGGGAGTAGAACTGAAGCTTTCTTT
NA | TRBJ2-3 | NA | TRBV12-3/TRBV12-4 | CVSSLVGTDTQYF | TGTGTCAGCAGTTTGGTCGGAACAGATACGCAGTATTTT
TRBD1 | TRBJ1-2 | NA | TRBV29-1 | CSVGGGVGTAYGYTF | TGCAGCGTTGGTGGGGGAGTGGGGACAGCCTATGGCTACACCTTC
NA | TRBJ2-7 | few | TRBV12-3/TRBV12-4 | CASSLRVVYEQYF | TGTGCCAGCAGTTTGAGGGTCGTCTACGAGCAGTACTTC
TRBD1 | TRBJ1-4 | once | TRBV7-2 | CASSQITGGAEKLFF | TGTGCCAGCAGCCAAATAACAGGGGGCGCGGAAAAACTGTTTTTT
NA | TRBJ1-2 | few | TRBV10-3 | CAISESAGRARRGDGYTF | TGTGCCATCAGTGAGTCTGCAGGGAGGGCCCGCAGAGGGGATGGCTACACCTTC
NA | TRBJ2-5 | many | TRBV29-1 | CSVRSQETQYF | TGCAGCGTTAGGAGTCAAGAGACCCAGTACTTC
TRBD1 | TRBJ1-1 | NA | TRBV29-1 | CSVRDREYTEAFF | TGCAGCGTTAGGGACAGGGAATACACTGAAGCTTTCTTT
NA | TRBJ2-5 | NA | TRBV9 | CASSVRQDQETQYF | TGTGCCAGCAGCGTTAGACAGGATCAAGAGACCCAGTACTTC
TRBD1 | TRBJ2-3 | NA | TRBV7-9 | CASSSQTGQSADTQYF | TGTGCCAGCAGCTCTCAAACGGGACAGAGTGCAGATACGCAGTATTTT
NA | TRBJ1-2 | NA | TRBV4-1 | CASSQVYRASYGYTF | TGCGCCAGCAGCCAAGTTTACAGGGCCTCCTATGGCTACACCTTC
NA | TRBJ2-4 | few | TRBV6-2/TRBV6-3 | CASSYSGTSGEQYF | TGTGCCAGCAGTTACTCCGGGACTTCAGGGGAGCAGTACTTC
TRBD1 | TRBJ2-1 | NA | TRBV29-1 | CSGTGAYNEQFF | TGCAGCGGGACAGGGGCCTACAATGAGCAGTTCTTC
NA | TRBJ2-7 | few | TRBV7-6 | CASSLKGATGTMRQYF | TGTGCCAGCAGCTTAAAGGGGGCGACAGGGACTATGCGGCAGTACTTC
NA | TRBJ1-1 | NA | TRBV4-1 | CASSQPTRGVGAFF | TGCGCCAGCAGCCAACCCACACGGGGTGTCGGAGCTTTCTTT
NA | TRBJ1-2 | NA | TRBV27 | CASRTFGRLGNYGYTF | TGTGCCAGCAGAACTTTCGGGAGGCTGGGGAACTATGGCTACACCTTC
NA | TRBJ1-2 | NA | TRBV4-2 | CASSQEGVGEGLYGYTF | TGTGCCAGCAGCCAAGAGGGGGTGGGTGAAGGGCTCTATGGCTACACCTTC
NA | TRBJ1-1 | NA | TRBV24-1 | CATSDSPRAEAFF | TGTGCCACCAGTGATTCACCTAGAGCTGAAGCTTTCTTT
NA | TRBJ2-7 | NA | TRBV7-2 | CASSDGLASGDPYEQYF | TGTGCCAGCAGCGATGGCCTTGCATCAGGGGACCCTTACGAGCAGTACTTC